The 13 T cell receptor beta chains below come from one sample, sequenced in a study of T-cell memory formation after mild COVID-19. Via MiXCR, TCRdb re-called the 5' RACE reads, giving one row per CDR3 protein. The sample has roughly 560,000 distinct CDR3 sequences; about a fifth are singletons. The specimen was PBMCs or a T cell subset sorted from them (not recorded which). The receptors derive from an adult woman who had mild COVID-19 (a few samples of this study predate the infection). Cell type and time point are not known.

This clonotype was seen a few times. The chain joins TRBV6-6 to TRBJ1-1; D remains unclear. V lost 8 bases, J lost 0 bases, and 19 bases lay in between. Per germline, CDR1 MNHNY and CDR2 SVGAGI (reference sequence). CDR3 size: 16 residues. The CDR3 region is CASPAGGPQMNTEAFF. The DNA of the CDR3 is TGTGCCAGCCCCGCAGGCGGGCCCCAAATGAACACTGAAGCTTTCTTT.

About this clonotype: The junction departs from the called germline gene at one end, perhaps through a read error. This rearrangement joins TRBV11-2 to TRBJ2-7; 7 positions agree with TRBD1. The CDR3 is 13 residues long. Germline V gene sequence: CDR1 SGHAT, CDR2 FQNNGV. The CDR3 nucleotides are TGTGCCAGCAGCTTAGGAGGGTCGTGGACAGGTGTCTTC. It is translated as CASSLGGSWTGVF.

This clonotype was detected only a few times. The CDR3 spells CASGGANNEQFF. CDR3 nucleotides: TGTGCCAGCGGGGGGGCCAACAATGAGCAGTTCTTC. The chain employs TRBV7-3 and TRBJ2-1, with a possible D match to TRBD2 (7 bases). This CDR3 spans 12 amino acids. V was pared by 8 bases and J by 5 bases, with 10 bases between. Germline CDR1 SGHTA, CDR2 FQGTGA.

J is TRBJ2-3 and V is TRBV6-6; 10 bases are shared with TRBD2. The germline V gene has CDR1 MNHNY and CDR2 SVGAGI (reference sequence). The V gene end was trimmed by 0 bases and the J gene end by 2 bases; junction bases not matched to a gene: 8. The CDR3 sequence is 18 residues long. The CDR3 spells CASSYSPQTSGYTDTQYF. The CDR3 DNA reads TGTGCCAGCAGTTACTCGCCTCAGACTAGCGGGTACACAGATACGCAGTATTTT.

This clonotype was picked up a small number of times. This chain joins TRBV7-2 and TRBJ2-1; 8 bases align to TRBD2. The germline V gene encodes CDR1 SGHTA and CDR2 FQGNSA. The CDR3 runs 14 residues. J lost 16 bases, V lost 5 bases, and 16 bases had no gene match. For the CDR3, the DNA is TGTGCCAGCAGCCCCCTATCTAGCGGGTCACGAGCATTCTTC. Protein product: CASSPLSSGSRAFF.

The chain carries TRBV30 and TRBJ2-3; D is uncertain. Germline-derived CDR1 and CDR2 are GTSNPN and SVGIG (reference sequence). Deletions cut 4 bases from V and 0 bases from J, with 8 bases between. The length of the CDR3 is 13 residues. CDR3: CAWTVISTDTQYF. The CDR3 region has the DNA TGTGCCTGGACAGTGATAAGCACAGATACGCAGTATTTT.

This chain links TRBV27 with TRBJ1-2; D is undetermined. CDR1 is MNHEY, CDR2 SMNVEV, per germline (reference sequence). The CDR3 runs 15 residues. Trimming pared 8 bases from V and 6 bases from J, leaving 22 bases between. Here the CDR3 reads CASALQAMIHDGYTF. For the CDR3, the DNA is TGTGCCAGCGCGCTCCAGGCGATGATTCATGATGGCTACACCTTC.

This clonotype was recorded once. The V gene is TRBV4-3, the J gene TRBJ1-2; weak D call: TRBD1 (5 bases). V shed 4 bases and J shed 5 bases, with 17 bases lying between them. The CDR3 has 15 residues. CDR1 is LGHNA and CDR2 is YSLEER in the germline V gene. CDR3 bases: TGCGCCAGCAGCCCAGGGCCTATCAACCAATATGGCTACACCTTC. This encodes CASSPGPINQYGYTF.

The rearrangement links TRBV12-3 or TRBV12-4 to TRBJ1-3; D ambiguous. The CDR3 is 15 residues long. The V gene lost 6 bases and the J gene lost 2 bases, with 14 bases spanning the gap. The CDR3 nucleotides are TGTGCCAGCAGCTCCTCAGTCGGGCCTGGAAACACCATATATTTT. It yields the protein CASSSSVGPGNTIYF.

The gene calls are TRBV15 and TRBJ2-1; TRBD2 matches 7 bases. V was clipped by 1 base and J by 2 bases; unmatched bases: 5. The CDR3 covers 16 residues. Germline CDR1 LNHNV, CDR2 YYDKDF (reference sequence). CDR3 sequence: CATSRGRAGAYNEQFF. CDR3 sequence (DNA): TGTGCCACCAGCAGAGGGAGGGCGGGAGCCTACAATGAGCAGTTCTTC. Drawing the rest from reference TRBV15 and TRBJ2-1, the complete variable domain is DAMVIQNPRYQVTQFGKPVTLSCSQTLNHNVMYWYQQKSSQAPKLLFHYYDKDFNNEADTPDNFQSRRPNTSFCFLDIRSPGLGDTAMYLCATSRGRAGAYNEQFFGPGTRLTVL.

This clonotype was picked up many times. CDR3: CASTSKETQYF. The CDR3 coding sequence is TGTGCCAGCACTTCAAAAGAGACCCAGTACTTC. This chain uses TRBV6-6 with TRBJ2-5, with D uncertain. CDR1 is MNHNY and CDR2 is SVGAGI in the germline V gene (reference sequence). V shed 7 bases and J shed 3 bases, with 6 bases lying between them. The CDR3 is made up of 11 amino acids.

In this sample, this clonotype turned up many times. The V gene is TRBV7-3, the J gene TRBJ2-1, with D possibly called TRBD1 or TRBD2 (5 bases each). Germline CDR1 is SGHTA and CDR2 is FQGTGA. Trimming removed 2 bases from V and 2 bases from J, with 10 bases in between. The CDR3 has 15 amino acids. The CDR3 region has the DNA TGTGCCAGCAGCTTATCCGGGACGGCCTACAATGAGCAGTTCTTC. Amino acid sequence: CASSLSGTAYNEQFF. The variable domain in full, with the rest retrieved from reference TRBV7-3 and TRBJ2-1, is GAGVSQTPSNKVTEKGKYVELRCDPISGHTALYWYRQSLGQGPEFLIYFQGTGAADDSGLPNDRFFAVRPEGSVSTLKIQRTERGDSAVYLCASSLSGTAYNEQFFGPGTRLTVL.

The chain joins TRBV29-1 to TRBJ1-1, with a tentative D call TRBD1 (6 bases). Trimming took off 4 bases at V and 0 bases at J, with 6 bases between the two ends. The CDR3 is 12 amino acids. CDR1 and CDR2 (germline): SQVTM, ANQGSEA. CDR3 coding DNA: TGCAGCGTTGCAGGGGTGAACACTGAAGCTTTCTTT. This translates into CSVAGVNTEAFF. The whole variable domain, filled in from reference TRBV29-1 and TRBJ1-1, reads SAVISQKPSRDICQRGTSLTIQCQVDSQVTMMFWYRQQPGQSLTLIATANQGSEATYESGFVIDKFPISRPNLTFSTLTVSNMSPEDSSIYLCSVAGVNTEAFFGQGTRLTVV.